This T cell receptor beta chain was sequenced during a study of T cell responses to AZD1222 COVID-19 vaccine (dated by TCRdb to the early 2020s). Some background on the complete study: A total of more than 230 trial participants underwent TCR sequencing, of whom some 210 received two doses of AZD1222 and some 26 received two doses of the MenACWY control vaccine. Enrollment into the trials was organized by age into subgroups of 18-55, 56-69 and 70-plus years, and those subgroups contained 148, 28 and 57 TCR-sequenced participants, respectively. General findings and caveats noted by the study authors: Because no day 14 peak-response samples were available, repertoires were characterized only after the peak T cell response. Participants were mostly white British and included more females than males, and it was suggested by the authors that clonal diversity may have been underestimated. Reportedly, almost half of the unique spike-specific TCRs recognized epitopes lying outside the regions that are mutated in the B.1.351 and B.1.1.7 variants. The whole spike protein was spanned by vaccine-associated CD4 TCRs, and dominant responses were seen in regions 160-218 and 743-854. Conclusions about previously exposed vaccinees are limited, since just a handful of AZD1222 recipients were seropositive for SARS-CoV-2 at baseline. Spike-specific TCR breadth and depth rose significantly after two AZD1222 doses compared with day 0 and with MenACWY recipients. In the small 56-69-year group, the increase in depth fell short of significance, most likely because of low power.

Spanning cysteine to phenylalanine, the CDR3 consists of 12 amino acids. The CDR3 DNA has 36 bases and is translated from base 1. The germline V gene encodes CDR1 LNHNV and CDR2 YYDKDF (reference sequence). V and J are truncated by 3 bases and 4 bases respectively, leaving an intervening sequence of 7 bases. The table lists this clone with a few counts. No antigen is known for it. Nothing much larger sits one base from this clone, and base qualities are not available. The CDR3 regions of human TCRbeta chains were subjected to immunosequencing. Per the original workflow: Repertoire TCRs were checked for matches against a reference library of SARS-CoV-2-specific TCRs that had been generated using the MIRA antigen-specificity platform. Breadth was defined as the fraction of unique TCRs that were SARS-CoV-2-associated, and depth was defined as the fraction of total T cells that were SARS-CoV-2-associated. Using the MIRA data, each spike-specific TCR was assigned both to the spike region to which the TCR was reactive and to a CD4 or CD8 class. Log10-transformed breadth and depth values were compared by one-way ANOVA with Sidak's multiple comparisons tests. Not all clones reach the TCRdb copy of this immuneACCESS table, which keeps in-frame sequences only. Checked studies attribute under half of the gap to unresolved V genes and leave the rest unexplained. Clone size and the V and J calls come from that table; the DNA yielded D and trimming. Counted in this sample were over 100,000 clones; about 82% of them appeared once. The ten largest account for around 7.9% of the sample.

This sample's time point label indicates: about 28 days (+/-7) after the second vaccine dose. The treatment or condition label corresponds to: meningococcal conjugate vaccine given as trial control. Vaccinee samples came from UK trials COV001 and COV002, including a single-blind randomized controlled phase 2/3 trial of AZD1222 (ChAdOx1 nCoV-19) in healthy adults. Trial participant PBMC samples were collected at day 0 and day 28 after the second dose for TCRbeta chain sequencing. This clonotype was sampled from an adult who received the MenACWY meningococcal vaccine as a control. The chain is encoded by TRBV15 joined to TRBJ2-7; a tentative D match to TRBD2 spans 6 bases. This material consisted of peripheral blood, taken 28 days after the second dose of the MenACWY control vaccine. The base sequence is TGTGCCACCAGCAGGGGAGGTTACGAGCAGTACTTC. It specifies CATSRGGYEQYF.